Sequencing of this T cell receptor beta chain was carried out in a study of blood T cells in healthy people across ages. General study results and limits: PBMCs went unsorted, and a conclusive naive versus antigen-experienced comparison was therefore prevented. Older individuals had lower TCR beta diversity per million T cells (the decline was roughly linear).

Germline values: CDR1 SGHTA, CDR2 FQGNSA. The CDR3 extends over 18 amino acids. V was clipped by 3 bases and J by 6 bases; unmatched bases: 15. The authors ran a second PCR of roughly 6 to 11 cycles using a sample-barcoded 5' primer and a J-beta primer mix. Using its own MiXCR run on the 5' RACE reads, TCRdb lists one record per CDR3 protein. The repertoire holds fewer than 1.5 million distinct CDR3 sequences, with 35% to 45% as singletons. This clonotype was seen a few times. Its antigen is currently unknown. The specimen was blood. This sequence was found in a woman under 30 in good health. V usage is TRBV7-2 and J usage is TRBJ2-1; TRBD1 agrees at 9 bases. The CDR3 loop is CASSFSVWDREGGNEQFF. In DNA form, the CDR3 reads TGTGCCAGCAGCTTTAGCGTTTGGGACAGGGAGGGGGGCAATGAGCAGTTCTTC.